A selection of T cell receptor beta chains follows, all from one sample in a study of T-cell reconstitution after alpha-beta-depleted transplantation in children. MiXCR, applied by TCRdb to the PCR reads, yields one record per CDR3 protein. The table records 700,000 or so distinct CDR3 sequences, over 10% of them present only once. Sequencing used PBMCs, obtained before TCRalphabeta/CD19-depleted stem cell transplant. These TCRs come from a girl aged 2-10 years with congenital amegakaryocytic thrombocytopenia, due to receive a stem cell transplant. Each CDR3 is given with its conserved first and last residue. D genes are given only for firm matches. Size is stated for part of the rows, as once, few or many counts, or as a class when the clone is expanded.

D	J	V	size	DNA	CDR3
TRBD2	TRBJ2-7	TRBV28	many	TGTGCCAGCAGTCAAGCTAGCGGGAGGTATGGCTACGAGCAGTACTTC	CASSQASGRYGYEQYF
.	TRBJ2-3	TRBV5-1	many	TGCGCCAGCAGCTTCTCGGTTCGCGGGGTCGGGGATACGCAGTATTTT	CASSFSVRGVGDTQYF
.	TRBJ2-2	TRBV6-5	many	TGTGCCAGCAGTTACTCGACAGGACCGAACACCGGGGAGCTGTTTTTT	CASSYSTGPNTGELFF
.	TRBJ1-1	TRBV9	many	TGTGCCAGCAGCACTGGACAGACGAACACTGAAGCTTTCTTT	CASSTGQTNTEAFF
.	TRBJ2-7	TRBV7-9	.	TGTGCCAGCAGCTTTCTTCCGGGACTGGGTATCGAGTACGAGCAGTACTTC	CASSFLPGLGIEYEQYF
.	TRBJ1-1	TRBV20-1	.	TGCAGTGCTAGAGCGGGTGGGACCATGAACACTGAAGCTTTCTTT	CSARAGGTMNTEAFF
.	TRBJ2-1	TRBV12-3/TRBV12-4	.	TGTGCCAGCAGTTGGTACTACAATGAGCAGTTCTTC	CASSWYYNEQFF
TRBD2	TRBJ2-3	TRBV11-1	many	TGTGCCAGCAGCCGTCTAGCGGGAGGGACCTACCACCAGGATACGCAGTATTTT	CASSRLAGGTYHQDTQYF
TRBD2	TRBJ2-1	TRBV3-1	.	TGTGCCAGCAGTCGGGAGGTTAATGTCGGGAATGAGCAGTTCTTC	CASSREVNVGNEQFF
.	TRBJ2-7	TRBV15	.	TGTGCCACCAGCAGAGGGGAAGGATACGAGCAGTACTTC	CATSRGEGYEQYF
TRBD2	TRBJ2-3	TRBV5-1	many	TGCGCCAGCAGCTTGTACGCTAGCGGAAGCACAGATACGCAGTATTTT	CASSLYASGSTDTQYF
TRBD2	TRBJ2-7	TRBV7-8	few	TGTGCCAGCAGCTTAGTCGGACTAGCGGATCACTACGAGCAGTACTTC	CASSLVGLADHYEQYF
.	TRBJ2-3	TRBV29-1	few	TGCAGCGTTGAAGATTGGAGAAAGGGGTGGGGGACAGATACGCAGTATTTT	CSVEDWRKGWGTDTQYF
.	TRBJ2-7	TRBV12-3/TRBV12-4	.	TGTGCCAGCAGCCGATGGGGGAACGAGCAGTACTTC	CASSRWGNEQYF
.	TRBJ2-5	TRBV7-9	many	TGTGCCAGCAGTTTGAACCTCCAAGAGACCCAGTACTTC	CASSLNLQETQYF
.	TRBJ2-5	TRBV20-1	few	TGCAGTGCTAAGCCGACGGGGCCCGCGTTAGAGACCCAGTACTTC	CSAKPTGPALETQYF
TRBD1	TRBJ1-2	TRBV6-5	few	TGTGCCAGCAGTTACGGGCTCTCGACAGGGGGTGGCTACACCTTC	CASSYGLSTGGGYTF
TRBD1	TRBJ1-6	TRBV5-1	many	TGCGCCAGCAGCCTAGGGACAGCAGCTTCACCCCTCCACTTT	CASSLGTAASPLHF
TRBD2	TRBJ2-6	TRBV6-1	few	TGTGCCAGCAGTCGGGGAGGGGGGGCCAACGTCCTGACTTTC	CASSRGGGANVLTF
.	TRBJ2-3	TRBV29-1	many	TGCAGCGTTGAAGGCCCGGGCACAGATACGCAGTATTTT	CSVEGPGTDTQYF
TRBD2	TRBJ2-3	TRBV6-1	.	TGTGCCAGCGAGGGACTAGCGGGAGATACGCAGTATTTT	CASEGLAGDTQYF
TRBD2	TRBJ2-1	TRBV5-1	many	TGCGCCAGCAGCTTAGCGGGAGGGCCTCGCAATGAGCAGTTCTTC	CASSLAGGPRNEQFF
.	TRBJ1-6	TRBV7-9	many	TGTGCCAGCAGCATAAAAGGCCACTCATCACCCCTCCACTTT	CASSIKGHSSPLHF
.	TRBJ2-5	TRBV28	.	TGTGCCAGCAGACGGACAGTTAAAGGGGAGACCCAGTACTTC	CASRRTVKGETQYF
TRBD1	TRBJ1-4	TRBV29-1	many	TGCAGCGTTAGCAGACAGGGTCGGGATGAAAAACTGTTTTTT	CSVSRQGRDEKLFF
TRBD2	TRBJ2-3	TRBV5-1	many	TGCGCCAGCAGCTTGGTACTAGCGGGAGCAGATACGCAGTATTTT	CASSLVLAGADTQYF
TRBD2	TRBJ2-1	TRBV5-1	many	TGCGCCAGCAGCATCGACCTAGCGGGACGCTCCTACAATGAGCAGTTCTTC	CASSIDLAGRSYNEQFF
TRBD1	TRBJ1-2	TRBV10-3	many	TGTGCCATCAGTGAAGTAGACAGGGACTACACCTTC	CAISEVDRDYTF
.	TRBJ2-1	TRBV7-2	.	TGTGCCAGCAGCTTAGCGGGAGTTATTTTCGAGCAGTTCTTC	CASSLAGVIFEQFF
.	TRBJ2-7	TRBV7-9	.	TGTGCCAGCAGCTTAGAAGCGAATCCGTCCTACGAGCAGTACTTC	CASSLEANPSYEQYF
.	TRBJ2-1	TRBV27	few	TGTGCCAGCAGTCCCGGACAGATCCGAAATGAGCAGTTCTTC	CASSPGQIRNEQFF
.	TRBJ1-5	TRBV20-1	many	TGCAGTGCAGTCTATAGCAATCAGCCCCAGCATTTT	CSAVYSNQPQHF
TRBD2	TRBJ2-7	TRBV10-2	few	TGCGCCAGCAGCAGCGGGAGGGTCGAGCAGTACTTC	CASSSGRVEQYF
.	TRBJ1-2	TRBV20-1	many	TGCAGTGCTAGAGATGGTAACAGCTATGGCTACACCTTC	CSARDGNSYGYTF
TRBD2	TRBJ2-1	TRBV5-1	many	TGCGCCAGCAGTTCGGCGTTAGGACTAGCAGGCTACAATGAGCAGTTCTTC	CASSSALGLAGYNEQFF